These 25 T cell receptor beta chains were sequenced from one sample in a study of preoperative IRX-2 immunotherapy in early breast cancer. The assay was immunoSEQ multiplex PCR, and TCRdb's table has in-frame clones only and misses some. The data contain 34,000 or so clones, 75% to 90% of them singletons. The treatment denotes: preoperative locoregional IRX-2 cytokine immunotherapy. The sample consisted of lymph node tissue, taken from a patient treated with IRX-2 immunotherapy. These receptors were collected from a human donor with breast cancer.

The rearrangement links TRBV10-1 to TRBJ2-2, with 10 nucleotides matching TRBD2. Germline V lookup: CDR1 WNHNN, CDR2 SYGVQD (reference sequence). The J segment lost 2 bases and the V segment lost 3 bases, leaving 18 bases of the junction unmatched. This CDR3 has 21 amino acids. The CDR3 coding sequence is TGCGCCAGCAGTGAAGGAAGGCGGCCGGTGGCTAGCGGGAGAAACACCGGGGAGCTGTTTTTT. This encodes CASSEGRRPVASGRNTGELFF.

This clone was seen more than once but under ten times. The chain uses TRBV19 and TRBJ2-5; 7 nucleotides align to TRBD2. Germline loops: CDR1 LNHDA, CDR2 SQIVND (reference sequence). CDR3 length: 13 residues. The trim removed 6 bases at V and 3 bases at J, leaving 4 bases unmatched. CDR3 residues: CASRRGEEETQYF. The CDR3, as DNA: TGTGCCAGTAGACGGGGGGAAGAAGAGACCCAGTACTTC.

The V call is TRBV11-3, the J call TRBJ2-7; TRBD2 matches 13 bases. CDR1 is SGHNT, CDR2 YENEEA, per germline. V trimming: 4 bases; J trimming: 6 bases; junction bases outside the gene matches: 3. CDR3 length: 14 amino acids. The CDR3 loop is CASSSRTSGSEQYF. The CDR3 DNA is TGTGCCAGCAGCTCAAGGACTAGCGGGAGCGAGCAGTACTTC. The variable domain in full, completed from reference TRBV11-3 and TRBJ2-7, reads EAGVVQSPRYKIIEKKQPVAFWCNPISGHNTLYWYLQNLGQGPELLIRYENEEAVDDSQLPKDRFSAERLKGVDSTLKIQPAELGDSAVYLCASSSRTSGSEQYFGPGTRLTVT.

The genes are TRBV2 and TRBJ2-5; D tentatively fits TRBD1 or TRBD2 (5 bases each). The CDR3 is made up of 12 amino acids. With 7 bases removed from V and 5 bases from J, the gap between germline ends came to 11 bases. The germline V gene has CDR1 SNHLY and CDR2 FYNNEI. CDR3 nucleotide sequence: TGTGCCAGCAATTCGGGGCTGGAGACCCAGTACTTC. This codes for CASNSGLETQYF.

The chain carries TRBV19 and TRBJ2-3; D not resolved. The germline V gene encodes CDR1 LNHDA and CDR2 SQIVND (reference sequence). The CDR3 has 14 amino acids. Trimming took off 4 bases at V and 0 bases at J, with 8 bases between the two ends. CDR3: CASSTSRSTDTQYF. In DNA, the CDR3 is TGTGCCAGTAGTACGTCGCGGAGCACAGATACGCAGTATTTT.

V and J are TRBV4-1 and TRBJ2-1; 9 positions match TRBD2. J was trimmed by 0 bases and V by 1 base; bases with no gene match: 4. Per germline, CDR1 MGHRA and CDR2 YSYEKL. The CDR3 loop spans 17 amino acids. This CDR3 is CASSQVSGSSSYNEQFF. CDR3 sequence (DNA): TGCGCCAGCAGCCAAGTTAGCGGGAGTAGCTCCTACAATGAGCAGTTCTTC.

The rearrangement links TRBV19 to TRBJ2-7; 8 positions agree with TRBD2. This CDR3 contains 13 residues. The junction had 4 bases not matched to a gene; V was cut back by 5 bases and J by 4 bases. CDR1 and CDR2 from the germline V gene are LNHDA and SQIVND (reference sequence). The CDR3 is CASSQAGVYEQYF. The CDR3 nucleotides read TGTGCCAGTAGTCAAGCGGGAGTTTACGAGCAGTACTTC.

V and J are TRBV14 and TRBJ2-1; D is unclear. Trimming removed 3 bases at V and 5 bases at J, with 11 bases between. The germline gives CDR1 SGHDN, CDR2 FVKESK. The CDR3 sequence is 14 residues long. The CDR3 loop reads CASSHDRYHNEQFF. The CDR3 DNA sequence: TGTGCCAGCAGCCATGATCGTTACCACAATGAGCAGTTCTTC.

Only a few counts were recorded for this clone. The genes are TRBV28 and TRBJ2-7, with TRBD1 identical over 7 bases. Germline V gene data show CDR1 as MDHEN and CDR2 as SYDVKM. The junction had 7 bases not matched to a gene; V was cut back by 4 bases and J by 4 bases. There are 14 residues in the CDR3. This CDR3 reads CASSSPDRSYEQYF. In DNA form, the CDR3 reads TGTGCCAGCAGTTCCCCGGACAGGTCTTACGAGCAGTACTTC.

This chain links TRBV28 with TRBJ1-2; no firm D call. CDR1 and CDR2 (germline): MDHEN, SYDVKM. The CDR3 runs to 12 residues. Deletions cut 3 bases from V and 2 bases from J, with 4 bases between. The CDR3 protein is CASSLGNYGYTF. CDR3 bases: TGTGCCAGCAGTTTGGGGAACTATGGCTACACCTTC.

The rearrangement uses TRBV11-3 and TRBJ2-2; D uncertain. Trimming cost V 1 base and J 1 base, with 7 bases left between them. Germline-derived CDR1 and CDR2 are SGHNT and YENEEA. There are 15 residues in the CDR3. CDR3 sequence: CASSLGQQNTGELFF. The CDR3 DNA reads TGTGCCAGCAGCTTAGGGCAGCAGAACACCGGGGAGCTGTTTTTT.

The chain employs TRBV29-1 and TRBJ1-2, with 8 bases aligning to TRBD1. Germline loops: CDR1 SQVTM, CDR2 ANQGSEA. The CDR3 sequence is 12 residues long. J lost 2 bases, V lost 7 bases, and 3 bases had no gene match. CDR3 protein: CSERTGNYGYTF. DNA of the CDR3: TGCAGCGAGCGGACAGGGAACTATGGCTACACCTTC.

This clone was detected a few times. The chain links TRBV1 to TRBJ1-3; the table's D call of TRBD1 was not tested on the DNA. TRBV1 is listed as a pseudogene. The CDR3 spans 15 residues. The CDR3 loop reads CASSQLKGQGNTIYF. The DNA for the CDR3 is TGCGCCAGCAGCCAACTGAAGGGACAGGGAAACACCATATATTTT.

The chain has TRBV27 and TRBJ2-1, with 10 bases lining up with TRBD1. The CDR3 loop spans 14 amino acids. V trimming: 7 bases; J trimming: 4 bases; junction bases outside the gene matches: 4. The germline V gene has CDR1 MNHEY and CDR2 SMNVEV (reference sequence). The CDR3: CASIPDRGYNEQFF. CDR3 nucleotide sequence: TGTGCCAGCATCCCGGACAGGGGGTACAATGAGCAGTTCTTC.

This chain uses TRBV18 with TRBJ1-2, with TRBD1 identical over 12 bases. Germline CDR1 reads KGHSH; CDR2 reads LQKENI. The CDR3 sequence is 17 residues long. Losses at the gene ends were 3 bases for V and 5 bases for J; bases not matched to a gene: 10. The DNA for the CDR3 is TGTGCCAGCTCACCTTACGGGACAGGGGGCCAGAGATATGGCTACACCTTC. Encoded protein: CASSPYGTGGQRYGYTF.

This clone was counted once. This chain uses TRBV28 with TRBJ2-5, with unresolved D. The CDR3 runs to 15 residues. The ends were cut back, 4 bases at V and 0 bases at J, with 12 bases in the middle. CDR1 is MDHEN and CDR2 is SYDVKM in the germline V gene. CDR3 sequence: CASSSPRLYQETQYF. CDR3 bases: TGTGCCAGCAGTTCCCCCAGACTGTACCAAGAGACCCAGTACTTC.

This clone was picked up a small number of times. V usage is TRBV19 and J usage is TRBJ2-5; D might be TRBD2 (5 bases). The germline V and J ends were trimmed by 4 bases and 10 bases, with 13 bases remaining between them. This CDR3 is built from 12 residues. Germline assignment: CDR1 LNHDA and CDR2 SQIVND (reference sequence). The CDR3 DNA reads TGTGCCAGTAGTACGAGTCGAGAGGGCCAGTACTTC. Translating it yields CASSTSREGQYF.

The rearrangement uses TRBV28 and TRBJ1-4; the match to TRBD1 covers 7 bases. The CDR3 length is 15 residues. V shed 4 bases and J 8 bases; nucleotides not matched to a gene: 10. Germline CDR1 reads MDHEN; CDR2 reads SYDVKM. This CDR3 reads CASSSNRGFGEKLFF. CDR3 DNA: TGTGCCAGCAGTTCCAACAGGGGCTTTGGGGAAAAACTGTTTTTT.

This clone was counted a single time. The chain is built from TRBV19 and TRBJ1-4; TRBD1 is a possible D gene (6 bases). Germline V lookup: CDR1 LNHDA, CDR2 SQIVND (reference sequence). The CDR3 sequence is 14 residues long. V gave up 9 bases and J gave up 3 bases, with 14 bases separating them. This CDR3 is CARQPGHPNEKLFF. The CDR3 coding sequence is TGTGCCAGACAACCGGGACACCCTAATGAAAAACTGTTTTTT.

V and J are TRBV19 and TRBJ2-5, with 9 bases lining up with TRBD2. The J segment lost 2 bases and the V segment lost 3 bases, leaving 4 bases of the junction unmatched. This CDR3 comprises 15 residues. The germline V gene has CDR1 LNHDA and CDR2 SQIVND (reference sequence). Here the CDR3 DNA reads TGTGCCAGTAGTATGCCGACTAGCGGACAAGAGACCCAGTACTTC. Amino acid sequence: CASSMPTSGQETQYF.

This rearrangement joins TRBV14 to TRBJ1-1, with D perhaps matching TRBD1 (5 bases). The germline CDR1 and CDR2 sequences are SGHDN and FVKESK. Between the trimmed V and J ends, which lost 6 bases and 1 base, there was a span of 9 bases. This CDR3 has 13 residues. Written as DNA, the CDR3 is TGTGCCAGCAGTCTGACAGAGAACACTGAAGCTTTCTTT. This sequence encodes CASSLTENTEAFF.

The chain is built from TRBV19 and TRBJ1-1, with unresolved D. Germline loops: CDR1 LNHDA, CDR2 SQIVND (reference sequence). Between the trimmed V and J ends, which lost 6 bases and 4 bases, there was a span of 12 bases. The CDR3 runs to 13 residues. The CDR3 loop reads CASSQPILTEAFF. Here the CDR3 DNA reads TGTGCCAGTAGCCAACCAATCCTCACTGAAGCTTTCTTT.

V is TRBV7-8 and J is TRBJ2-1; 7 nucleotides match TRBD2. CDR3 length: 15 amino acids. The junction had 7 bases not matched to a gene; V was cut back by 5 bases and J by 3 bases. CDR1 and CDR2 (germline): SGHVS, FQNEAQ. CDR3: CASSQAPSGYNEQFF. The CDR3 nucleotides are TGTGCCAGCAGCCAGGCCCCTAGCGGCTACAATGAGCAGTTCTTC.

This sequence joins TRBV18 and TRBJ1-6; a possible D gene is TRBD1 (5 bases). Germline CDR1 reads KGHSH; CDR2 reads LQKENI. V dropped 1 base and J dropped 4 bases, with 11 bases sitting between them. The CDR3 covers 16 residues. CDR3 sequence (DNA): TGTGCCAGCTCACCACGGCAGGGCGAATATAATTCACCCCTCCACTTT. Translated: CASSPRQGEYNSPLHF.

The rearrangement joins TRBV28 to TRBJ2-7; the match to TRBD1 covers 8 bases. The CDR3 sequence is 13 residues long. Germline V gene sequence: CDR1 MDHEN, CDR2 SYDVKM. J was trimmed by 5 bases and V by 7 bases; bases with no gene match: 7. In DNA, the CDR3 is TGTGCCAGCAACCCAGGGGGCCGCAACGAGCAGTACTTC. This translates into CASNPGGRNEQYF. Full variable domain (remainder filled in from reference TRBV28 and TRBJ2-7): DVKVTQSSRYLVKRTGEKVFLECVQDMDHENMFWYRQDPGLGLRLIYFSYDVKMKEKGDIPEGYSVSREKKERFSLILESASTNQTSMYLCASNPGGRNEQYFGPGTRLTVT.